These 9 T cell receptor beta chains were sequenced from one sample in a study of blood T cell repertoires in COVID-19. Assay: immunoSEQ multiplex PCR; the TCRdb copy retains only in-frame clones and omits some. The table records about 44,000 clones, about 86% of them present only once. The specimen sequenced was peripheral blood. These receptors originate from a human donor in a cohort sampled during active COVID-19.

This chain uses TRBV1 with TRBJ2-5; TRBD2, the table's D call, lacks a check against the DNA. TRBV1 is a documented pseudogene. This CDR3 spans 16 amino acids. CDR3 residues: CTSSQDLSSGEETQYF. CDR3 bases: TGCACCAGCAGCCAAGATCTGTCTAGCGGGGAGGAGACCCAGTACTTC.

V usage is TRBV12-3 or TRBV12-4 and J usage is TRBJ1-2; D is undetermined. CDR3 length: 13 residues. The V end lost 3 bases, the J end lost 4 bases, and 9 bases lay between the germline ends. Here the CDR3 reads CASSFESSYGYTF. The CDR3 DNA reads TGTGCCAGCAGTTTTGAGAGTAGCTATGGCTACACCTTC.

This clone is a singleton in its sample. J is TRBJ2-5 and V is TRBV7-9; the D gene is possibly TRBD2 (6 bases). The germline V gene encodes CDR1 SEHNR and CDR2 FQNEAQ (reference sequence). This CDR3 region has 14 residues. V was shortened by 0 bases and J by 2 bases, with 7 bases between the two germline ends. CDR3 sequence reads: CASSLAGGQETQYF. In DNA form, the CDR3 reads TGTGCCAGCAGCTTAGCGGGGGGACAAGAGACCCAGTACTTC.

The V and J genes are TRBV3-1 (or the pseudogene TRBV3-2) and TRBJ2-5, with D possibly being TRBD1 (6 bases). The CDR3 runs 13 residues. The germline V and J ends were trimmed by 8 bases and 2 bases, with 12 bases remaining between them. Germline values: CDR1 LGHDT, CDR2 YNNKEL (reference sequence). The CDR3 here is CASGGLYQETQYF. CDR3 in DNA: TGTGCCAGCGGGGGCCTGTATCAAGAGACCCAGTACTTC.

The rearrangement links TRBV14 to TRBJ1-1, with D maybe TRBD1 (5 bases). Between the trimmed V and J ends, which lost 0 bases and 0 bases, there was a span of 11 bases. This CDR3 comprises 16 residues. From germline, CDR1 is SGHDN and CDR2 FVKESK. CDR3: CASSQEMTELNTEAFF. The CDR3 nucleotides are TGTGCCAGCAGCCAAGAAATGACAGAGTTGAACACTGAAGCTTTCTTT.

The chain is built from TRBV6-5 and TRBJ2-2; 7 positions match TRBD2. J lost 5 bases, V lost 7 bases, and 10 bases had no gene match. The germline V gene encodes CDR1 MNHEY and CDR2 SVGAGI. This CDR3 is 15 amino acids long. The CDR3 nucleotides read TGTGCCAGCACACCCTGGGGGGGGATAACCGGGGAGCTGTTTTTT. Translated: CASTPWGGITGELFF.

The V call is TRBV7-9, the J call TRBJ2-3; TRBD1 agrees at 7 bases. The CDR3 consists of 16 residues. Germline V gene data show CDR1 as SEHNR and CDR2 as FQNEAQ (reference sequence). Trimming cost V 5 bases and J 2 bases; bases outside gene matches: 10. This CDR3 reads CASSRNRGPVTDTQYF. Written as DNA, the CDR3 is TGTGCCAGCAGCCGTAACAGGGGACCGGTCACAGATACGCAGTATTTT.

The table lists this clone with a count of one. The chain recombines TRBV18 with TRBJ2-7; unclear D gene. CDR3 size: 13 residues. Germline V gene sequence: CDR1 KGHSH, CDR2 LQKENI. Trimming left V 0 bases short and J 1 base short, with 4 bases between. The CDR3, as DNA: TGTGCCAGCTCACCACCGAGTTCCTACGAGCAGTACTTC. This sequence encodes CASSPPSSYEQYF.

CDR3 nucleotides: TGTGCCAGCAGTCTTCTTGCAGGGAAGGGATCACCCCTCCACTTT. Translation gives CASSLLAGKGSPLHF. This rearrangement joins TRBV6-4 to TRBJ1-6; D might be TRBD1 (5 bases). Germline V gene sequence: CDR1 MRHNA, CDR2 SNTAGT. The V and J ends lost 5 bases and 10 bases respectively, with 18 bases between them. CDR3 length equals 15 residues.